The source of this TCR beta chain is a study of T cell responses to AZD1222 COVID-19 vaccine. Overall study results and limits: Baseline antibody screening turned up just a handful of seropositive AZD1222 recipients. Females made up more of the donors, who were largely white British, and clonal diversity may have come out too low. Scientists sampled the repertoires only once the peak T cell response had passed.

Germline V CDR1 and CDR2: MNHEY, SMNVEV (reference sequence). J lost 3 bases, V lost 7 bases, and 7 bases had no gene match. The CDR3 covers 14 residues. Notes on this clone: Its antigen remains unknown.

Clones were sequenced by immunoSEQ multiplex PCR, and TCRdb holds only the in-frame ones, with some missing. This sample has 150,000 to 200,000 clones, with 85% to 95% found just once. This specimen was peripheral blood, taken on day 0 of AZD1222 vaccination. This TCR derives from an adult in good health. The chain is built from TRBV27 and TRBJ1-1; 8 nucleotides agree with TRBD1. CDR3 DNA: TGTGCCAGCAAGAGATCAGGGGGCCACACTGAAGCTTTCTTT. This sequence encodes CASKRSGGHTEAFF.